This entry features one T cell receptor beta chain sequence. This clonotype was recorded many times. Its recognized antigen is unknown. No qualities accompany the bases; no much larger clone lies one base away. The data belong to a study (dated by TCRdb to about 2015). The study in broad terms: Whether tumor-infiltrating Tregs in breast cancer are recruited from blood Tregs or converted in situ from other CD4+ T cell subsets was tested.

Results the study describes overall, beyond this receptor: Rather than covering whole repertoires, validation in the larger cohort was restricted to a single TCR beta V-J rearrangement. The TCR alpha and beta sequences of tumor-infiltrating Tregs showed the greatest overlap with tumor naive CD4+ T cells, followed by blood naive CD4+ T cells. Tumor memory CD4+ T cell TCR gene usage was found to cluster with blood and lymph node memory CD4+ cells and with lymph node naive CD4+ cells.

Sequences MNHEY (CDR1) and SMNVEV (CDR2) are obtained from the germline V gene (reference sequence). Measured from the cysteine to the phenylalanine, the CDR3 is 12 residues long. Only the CDR3 DNA stays, 36 bases, in frame from base 1. V loses 5 bases of germline sequence and J loses 4 bases, and the interval between the two ends is 6 bases. Full-length TCR variable regions were amplified by 5' RACE PCR using constant-region reverse primers, and then by semi-nested PCR using Nested Universal Primer A. Using the ReliaPrep RNA Cell Miniprep System, total RNA was extracted, and the SMARTer RACE 5'/3' Kit was then used to reverse transcribe the RNA into 5'RACE-ready cDNA. An Illumina MiSeq was used to sequence the full-length TCR alpha and beta libraries, which had been barcoded with multiplex adaptors. The published analysis was carried out like this. For each of nine subset-tissue groups, sequencing data from the five patients were combined, and the groups were compared by unsupervised clustering of TCR gene usage. Repertoire similarity was calculated with the Morisita-Horn index, weighting shared sequences by their contribution to each repertoire. The public reads were reprocessed in TCRdb via fastp at Q25 and MiXCR, keeping in-frame beta chains. All rows with the same CDR3 protein become a single entry with the most common DNA and genes. TCRdb, not the original authors, processed these V and J calls. This sample has tens of thousands of distinct CDR3 sequences in its table, and 20% to 30% of those were observed once. The ten largest clones take up 3.7% of the sample.

The Miltenyi Naive CD4+ T Cell Isolation kit was used to purify naive CD4+ T cells, and Tregs were depleted with CD25 microbeads. Tregs, naive and memory CD4+ T cells from tumor, blood and ipsilateral draining lymph nodes of about 5 breast cancer patients underwent full-length TCR alpha and beta sequencing. Tumor tissue, along with lymph nodes from ipsilateral axillary dissection, was perfused with PBS, minced, and then digested using collagenase I and hyaluronidase. Ficoll density gradient centrifugation was used to isolate mononuclear cells from lymph nodes or from 50 to 60 ml of peripheral blood. Sorted cell populations were confirmed by FACS to exceed 90% purity.

The clonotype comes from a female donor with breast cancer. The V gene is TRBV27 and the J gene is TRBJ2-1; no D gene can be assigned with confidence. Sequencing was performed on naive CD4+ T cells sorted from a lymph node. The meaning of the sample's cell subset or site label: naive CD4+ T cells, CD4+CD45RA+CD25-. The CDR3 region: CASSPRYNEQFF. The DNA sequence reads TGTGCCAGCAGTCCTCGATACAATGAGCAGTTCTTC.